The 25 T cell receptor beta chains in this list originate from one sample, sequenced in a study of beta chain features in type 1 diabetes. Expressed TCRB transcripts were sequenced, since all the RNA that had been isolated was reverse transcribed. Clones were sequenced by immunoSEQ multiplex PCR, and TCRdb holds only the in-frame ones, with some missing. Among some 230,000 clones listed, about 9.3% were seen once. The sample consisted of naive CD4+ T cells from blood. The receptors derive from a woman aged 18-29 years in good health.

The V call is TRBV29-1, the J call TRBJ2-1; possible D gene TRBD2, 6 bases. Between the trimmed V and J ends, which lost 5 bases and 1 base, there was a span of 9 bases. The CDR3 is 13 amino acids. Per germline, CDR1 SQVTM and CDR2 ANQGSEA. The CDR3 sequence is CSVFSGSYNEQFF. The CDR3 DNA sequence: TGCAGCGTTTTTAGCGGATCCTACAATGAGCAGTTCTTC.

V is TRBV2 and J is TRBJ2-2; D uncertain. In germline, CDR1 is SNHLY, CDR2 FYNNEI. The V end was cut by 8 bases, the J end by 0 bases, with 10 bases between. The CDR3 sequence is 14 residues long. In nucleotides, the CDR3 is TGTGCCAGCGGCGCTAGGACGAACACCGGGGAGCTGTTTTTT. It encodes CASGARTNTGELFF.

V and J are TRBV30 and TRBJ1-6; D ambiguous. Germline V lookup: CDR1 GTSNPN, CDR2 SVGIG (reference sequence). The ends were cut back, 2 bases at V and 7 bases at J, with 18 bases in the middle. This CDR3 has 16 amino acids. The CDR3 region is CAWSQVGVGKNSPLHF. DNA for the CDR3: TGTGCCTGGAGTCAGGTCGGGGTAGGAAAGAATTCACCCCTCCACTTT.

The chain carries TRBV5-1 and TRBJ2-5; D possibly corresponds to TRBD1 (5 bases). This CDR3 comprises 14 residues. The ends were cut back, 2 bases at V and 0 bases at J, with 8 bases in the middle. CDR1 and CDR2 from the germline V gene are SGHRS and YFSETQ. The CDR3 DNA sequence: TGCGCCAGCAGCTTCAGACAGCACCAAGAGACCCAGTACTTC. Protein sequence: CASSFRQHQETQYF.

This clone turned up a few times. The chain couples TRBV7-2 to TRBJ2-1; 11 nucleotides agree with TRBD2. Trimming removed 1 base from V and 7 bases from J; junction bases left unmatched: 6. CDR1 and CDR2 (germline): SGHTA, FQGNSA. The CDR3 extends over 16 amino acids. The CDR3 loop reads CASSLGGLAVENEQFF. CDR3 nucleotide sequence: TGTGCCAGCAGCTTAGGGGGACTAGCGGTGGAAAATGAGCAGTTCTTC.

This rearrangement joins TRBV28 to TRBJ2-7; possibly TRBD1 for D (6 bases). Trimming left V 5 bases short and J 0 bases short, with 11 bases between. The CDR3 covers 14 residues. Looked up from germline, CDR1 is MDHEN and CDR2 is SYDVKM. The CDR3 region is CASSPQGGSYEQYF. As DNA, the CDR3 is TGTGCCAGCAGTCCCCAAGGGGGCTCCTACGAGCAGTACTTC. The full variable domain, completed using reference TRBV28 and TRBJ2-7, is DVKVTQSSRYLVKRTGEKVFLECVQDMDHENMFWYRQDPGLGLRLIYFSYDVKMKEKGDIPEGYSVSREKKERFSLILESASTNQTSMYLCASSPQGGSYEQYFGPGTRLTVT.

This clone was recorded a few times. This rearrangement joins TRBV14 to TRBJ2-7; 11 bases agree with TRBD1. Germline CDR1 is SGHDN and CDR2 is FVKESK. The CDR3 is 15 amino acids. V lost 3 bases and J lost 2; bases outside the gene matches: 3. The CDR3 spells CASSQRTGGTYEQYF. The CDR3 coding sequence is TGTGCCAGCAGCCAGCGGACAGGGGGCACCTACGAGCAGTACTTC.

The chain combines TRBV19 with TRBJ2-2; D remains ambiguous. Germline CDR1 and CDR2: LNHDA and SQIVND (reference sequence). Between the trimmed V and J ends, which lost 7 bases and 1 base, there was a span of 4 bases. The CDR3 is made up of 12 amino acids. The CDR3 here is CASKRNTGELFF. CDR3 sequence (DNA): TGTGCCAGTAAGAGGAACACCGGGGAGCTGTTTTTT.

The chain recombines TRBV27 with TRBJ1-1; 9 positions match TRBD1. CDR3 size: 15 residues. Unmatched junction bases numbered 5, after V lost 6 bases and J lost 0 bases. Germline-derived CDR1 and CDR2 are MNHEY and SMNVEV (reference sequence). CDR3 DNA sequence: TGTGCCAGCAGACTCCGGGACAGGGTGAACACTGAAGCTTTCTTT. Residues: CASRLRDRVNTEAFF.

The rearrangement joins TRBV7-9 to TRBJ2-1; D perhaps matches TRBD2 (7 bases). There are 18 residues in the CDR3. V dropped 1 base and J dropped 0 bases, with 16 bases sitting between them. The germline gives CDR1 SEHNR, CDR2 FQNEAQ (reference sequence). CDR3 DNA: TGTGCCAGCAGCTTAGTTTCTCGGGGGGCGAGCTCCTACAATGAGCAGTTCTTC. This encodes CASSLVSRGASSYNEQFF.

This clone was seen at least ten times. The chain combines TRBV7-2 with TRBJ2-3, with D tentatively TRBD2 (6 bases). V lost 5 bases and J lost 2, with 11 bases in between. Germline lookup yields CDR1 SGHTA and CDR2 FQGNSA. There are 14 residues in the CDR3. In DNA form, the CDR3 reads TGTGCCAGCAGCGGCGGGAAGACCACAGATACGCAGTATTTT. The encoded protein is CASSGGKTTDTQYF.

This sequence joins TRBV6-1 and TRBJ1-2, with D unresolved. Germline-derived CDR1 and CDR2 are MNHNS and SASEGT. The V end lost 4 bases, the J end lost 1 base, and 7 bases lay between the germline ends. There are 13 residues in the CDR3. CDR3 DNA: TGTGCCAGCAGTGCGAACAATAACTATGGCTACACCTTC. Its translation: CASSANNNYGYTF.

The chain combines TRBV6-5 with TRBJ1-1, with 9 positions matching TRBD1. The trim removed 5 bases at V and 11 bases at J, leaving 15 bases unmatched. Germline CDR1 reads MNHEY; CDR2 reads SVGAGI. CDR3 size: 15 residues. The CDR3 loop is CASSRTGTGLSKAFF. The CDR3 DNA reads TGTGCCAGCAGTCGCACCGGGACAGGGCTGAGTAAGGCTTTCTTT.

In its sample, this clone was seen a few times. V usage is TRBV10-3 and J usage is TRBJ2-3, with TRBD2 matching over 7 bases. The CDR3 has 13 residues. V dropped 10 bases and J dropped 2; count of bases not matched to a gene: 6. Germline CDR1 ENHRY, CDR2 SYGVKD. The CDR3 sequence is CATGLEYTDTQYF. CDR3 sequence (DNA): TGTGCCACCGGACTAGAATACACAGATACGCAGTATTTT.

V and J are TRBV5-1 and TRBJ2-7, with D perhaps TRBD2 (6 bases). This CDR3 comprises 15 residues. V was clipped by 3 bases and J by 4 bases, with 17 bases between them. The germline CDR1 and CDR2 sequences are SGHRS and YFSETQ. CDR3 residues: CASSWDPGLTYEQYF. As DNA, the CDR3 is TGCGCCAGCAGCTGGGATCCGGGACTTACTTACGAGCAGTACTTC. Drawing the rest from reference TRBV5-1 and TRBJ2-7, the complete variable domain is KAGVTQTPRYLIKTRGQQVTLSCSPISGHRSVSWYQQTPGQGLQFLFEYFSETQRNKGNFPGRFSGRQFSNSRSEMNVSTLELGDSALYLCASSWDPGLTYEQYFGPGTRLTVT.

The chain has TRBV7-9 and TRBJ2-1; D possibly corresponds to TRBD1 (6 bases). CDR1 SEHNR and CDR2 FQNEAQ come from the germline V gene (reference sequence). The V and J ends lost 4 bases and 4 bases respectively, with 14 bases between them. The CDR3 loop spans 15 amino acids. CDR3 sequence reads: CASSYGQPGYNEQFF. In DNA form, the CDR3 reads TGTGCCAGCAGCTACGGACAGCCGGGATACAATGAGCAGTTCTTC.

This sequence joins TRBV5-1 and TRBJ2-3; D is unclear. Trimming left V 0 bases short and J 0 bases short, with 8 bases between. The CDR3 contains 15 residues. From germline, CDR1 is SGHRS and CDR2 YFSETQ. This CDR3 is CASSLGRPSTDTQYF. Here the CDR3 DNA reads TGCGCCAGCAGCTTGGGCAGGCCTAGCACAGATACGCAGTATTTT.

This clone occurred a few times. Other DNA sequences from this sample encode an identical CDR3 as well. This rearrangement joins TRBV5-1 to TRBJ1-1, with a tentative D call TRBD1 (6 bases). The germline V gene has CDR1 SGHRS and CDR2 YFSETQ. V dropped 0 bases and J dropped 3 bases, with 9 bases sitting between them. The CDR3 has 14 amino acids. CDR3 sequence (DNA): TGCGCCAGCAGCTTGGACAGGGTGGACACTGAAGCTTTCTTT. Translating it yields CASSLDRVDTEAFF. The complete variable domain, with remaining parts taken from reference TRBV5-1 and TRBJ1-1, reads KAGVTQTPRYLIKTRGQQVTLSCSPISGHRSVSWYQQTPGQGLQFLFEYFSETQRNKGNFPGRFSGRQFSNSRSEMNVSTLELGDSALYLCASSLDRVDTEAFFGQGTRLTVV.

This clone has a handful of counts. The J gene is TRBJ2-5, the V gene TRBV6-1; D uncertain. This CDR3 is 12 amino acids long. Germline V gene data show CDR1 as MNHNS and CDR2 as SASEGT. Trimming stripped 7 bases from V and 2 bases from J, with 8 bases between. The DNA of the CDR3 is TGTGCCAGCACCAGTCCTCAAGAGACCCAGTACTTC. It encodes CASTSPQETQYF.

The sample holds a few counts of this clone. For the CDR3, the DNA is TGTGCCGCAGGGGAGGGGGTTTATCAAGAGACCCAGTACTTC. Translating gives CAAGEGVYQETQYF. The genes are TRBV7-9 and TRBJ2-5; D is perhaps TRBD2 (7 bases). The CDR3 extends over 14 amino acids. Trimming pared 11 bases from V and 2 bases from J, leaving 18 bases between. The germline CDR1 and CDR2 sequences are SEHNR and FQNEAQ (reference sequence).

This clone has only a few counts. The V and J genes are TRBV30 and TRBJ1-2; a possible D gene is TRBD1 (6 bases). Per the germline V gene, CDR1 is GTSNPN and CDR2 is SVGIG (reference sequence). This CDR3 spans 14 amino acids. Trimming removed 5 bases from V and 2 bases from J, with 15 bases in between. The CDR3 reads CAWAPGTTNYGYTF. As DNA, the CDR3 is TGTGCCTGGGCCCCCGGGACAACAAACTATGGCTACACCTTC.

This chain links TRBV7-9 with TRBJ2-1; D not resolved. Germline-derived CDR1 and CDR2 are SEHNR and FQNEAQ (reference sequence). The CDR3 spans 17 residues. Deletions cut 1 base from V and 0 bases from J, with 13 bases between. This CDR3 is CASSLGLVAPSYNEQFF. The DNA for the CDR3 is TGTGCCAGCAGCTTAGGGCTAGTAGCCCCCTCCTACAATGAGCAGTTCTTC.

The table lists this clone with a few counts. The chain recombines TRBV6-1 with TRBJ2-1; maybe TRBD2 (6 bases). Per the germline V gene, CDR1 is MNHNS and CDR2 is SASEGT. Trimming took 2 bases from V and 7 from J, leaving 21 bases between them. This CDR3 region has 17 residues. As DNA, the CDR3 is TGTGCCAGCAGTGAATTGGAGGGAGGCAGGGCGAGGAATGAGCAGTTCTTC. Encoded protein: CASSELEGGRARNEQFF.

This clone was seen a few times. The chain joins TRBV2 to TRBJ2-7; D unresolved. The length of the CDR3 is 14 residues. V lost 7 bases and J lost 3, with 16 bases in between. Germline values: CDR1 SNHLY, CDR2 FYNNEI. The CDR3 sequence: CASTGAAPSYEQYF. The DNA for the CDR3 is TGTGCCAGCACCGGAGCAGCACCTAGCTACGAGCAGTACTTC.

With respect to this clone: This CDR3 is also generated by other DNA sequences in the sample. V and J are TRBV5-1 and TRBJ1-1, with 8 bases aligning to TRBD1. V trimming: 2 bases; J trimming: 1 base; junction bases outside the gene matches: 1. The CDR3 is 14 residues long. Looked up from germline, CDR1 is SGHRS and CDR2 is YFSETQ. CDR3 nucleotide sequence: TGCGCCAGCAGCTTACAGGGGGGGAACACTGAAGCTTTCTTT. Encoded protein: CASSLQGGNTEAFF.